Listed here is a single TCR beta chain. Unique molecular identifiers tagged individual cDNA molecules. TCRdb redid the calling of the 5' RACE reads with MiXCR, one entry per CDR3 protein. The repertoire holds 54,000 or so distinct CDR3 sequences, with around 13% as singletons. The CDR3 runs to 13 residues. V lost 8 bases, J lost 6 bases, and 17 bases lay in between. CDR1 is MDHEN and CDR2 is SYDVKM in the germline V gene. The source of the sample is a study of early T cells in non-severe SARS-CoV-2 infection. Overall study context: Sequencing was performed on bulk RNA from unsorted whole blood, leaving chains unpaired.

The chain carries TRBV28 and TRBJ2-7; no definite D call. The sequencing input was whole blood. The receptor was isolated from an adult who was a healthcare worker with PCR-confirmed SARS-CoV-2 infection or an uninfected control (not recorded which). The CDR3 reads CASSGPPLGEQYF. The CDR3 DNA sequence: TGTGCCAGCTCCGGACCGCCGCTGGGCGAGCAGTACTTC.